The clone carrying this TCR beta chain was detected a few times. Via MiXCR, TCRdb re-called the 5' RACE reads, giving one row per CDR3 protein. The sample shows 250,000 to 400,000 distinct CDR3 sequences, 9.5% to 13% of them seen only once. This specimen comes from a study of CD8 T cells in ankylosing spondylitis. The CDR3 runs 14 residues. The germline V gene encodes CDR1 SNHLY and CDR2 FYNNEI. V dropped 3 bases and J dropped 3 bases, with 8 bases sitting between them. The sequenced sample was blood, either unsorted or a sorted T cell fraction (not recorded which). The sequence was collected from a female donor with ankylosing spondylitis or in good health (not recorded which). The chain joins TRBV2 to TRBJ2-2; no definite D call. CDR3 loop: CASSEARYTGELFF. CDR3 coding DNA: TGTGCCAGCAGTGAGGCCAGATACACCGGGGAGCTGTTTTTT.